This T cell receptor beta chain came from a study of blood T cell repertoires in COVID-19. Trimming took 0 bases from V and 7 from J, leaving 13 bases between them. The germline V gene has CDR1 LGHNA and CDR2 YNFKEQ. This CDR3 region has 15 residues. Donors in Cohort 3 counted as recovered after two negative PCRs, clearance, or symptom resolution. Per the study methods: It was from reference gene primer amplification that nucleated cell counts were estimated. The method was immunoSEQ multiplex PCR; TCRdb's version includes in-frame clones alone and lacks a portion of them. V and J calls and clone size follow that table, whereas D and trimming were derived from the DNA. The data contain a few hundred thousand clones, around 83% of them singletons.

Material: PBMCs or T cells enriched from blood (not recorded which). The source of this sequence is a woman in her forties or fifties who had recovered from COVID-19. The chain couples TRBV4-2 to TRBJ1-5; perhaps TRBD1 as D (5 bases). The chain's CDR3 is CASSQEGGVGQPQHF. The CDR3 nucleotides are TGTGCCAGCAGCCAAGAGGGGGGGGTAGGGCAGCCCCAGCATTTT.